This T cell receptor (beta chain) was documented in a study of memory CD8 T cells in hepatitis C reinfection listed by TCRdb under 2017. Turning to the overall study: Two consecutive HCV infections were spontaneously resolved by three donors, whereas a primary infection was cleared by two donors who then became chronically infected after reinfection. The TCR beta repertoire of virus-specific CD8 T cells was tracked longitudinally in about five donors across an HCV reinfection episode. Pre-reinfection samples were taken from 55 to 20 weeks before reinfection was detected. An HCV reinfection was defined as a positive HCV RNA test that came after two negative tests taken at least 60 days apart. Between the late 2000s and the early 2010s, five reinfection cases that had stored pre-reinfection samples were identified. In the reinfection study, participants who had previously resolved an HCV infection were followed up every 3 months. General study outcomes and caveats: Because only five donors were included, definitive conclusions about public clonotypes linked to secondary clearance were beyond the reach of the study.

The library relied on the immunoSEQ multiplex PCR assay. Genomic DNA was pulled from the sorted cells, and the automated high-throughput method of Adaptive Biotechnologies was used to sequence the TCR beta V, D and J regions. A two-step, bias-controlled multiplex PCR was used to amplify CDR3 regions. Amplified TCR beta libraries were sequenced on an Illumina instrument. The authors processed their data as follows. The demultiplexed reads were processed to cut down on amplification and sequencing bias, and the IMGT database was used to assign CDR3 sequences to gene families. ImmunoSEQ software version 2.0 was used to analyze the repertoire data. Clonotype lists were filtered to remove out-of-frame sequences as well as sequences containing stop codons in the CDR3. Clonotypes with a frequency below 0.01% were excluded because such low-frequency clonotypes corresponded to less than one cell. Richness was calculated by dividing observed richness by input cell number, and evenness was calculated by dividing Shannon entropy by log observed richness. Simpson diversity and Morisita-Horn overlap indices were used to quantify repertoire diversity and similarity between time points. Each clonotype was placed into one of four groups: dominant (>1%), sub-dominant (0.5-0.99%), low abundance (0.1-0.49%) or lowest abundance (<0.1%). For the germline index, total nucleotide additions were subtracted from total CDR3 length, and that difference was then divided by total CDR3 length. TCRdb's version of the immuneACCESS table is confined to in-frame rearrangements and falls short of the full clone set. An unresolved V gene accounts for under half of the shortfall where checked; the remainder is of unknown origin. D and trimming were read from the DNA, whereas the V and J calls and clone size are those reported in that table. In all, the sample holds tens of thousands of clones, and 85% to 90% of those were seen once. The ten largest clones add up to roughly 0.99% of the sample.

There are a few counts of this clone. Its specific antigen is unknown. Per-base qualities were not stored, and no clone one base away is much larger. Taken with the paper, the label for time point translates to: pre-reinfection, 55 to 20 weeks before reinfection detection. Sorted cells were sequenced directly ex vivo, without in vitro expansion prior to TCR sequencing. The donors, who were people who inject drugs, were enrolled in the Montreal Acute Hepatitis C Cohort Study (HEPCO) in Canada. As controls, total naive CD8 T cells were sorted as viable CD3+ CD8+ CD45RO- cells from two donors at all three reinfection time points. Before sorting, cryopreserved peripheral blood mononuclear cells were thawed and used as the source for purifying CD8 T cells. The MACS CD8+ T cell Isolation Kit was used to enrich CD8 T cells by negative selection. A BD FACSAria II sorter with FACSDiva software was used for cell sorting, and FlowJo was used for data analysis.

The germline V gene encodes CDR1 MGHRA and CDR2 YSYEKL. Trimming costs V 1 base and J 6 bases, and their ends lie 12 bases apart. From cysteine to phenylalanine, the CDR3 is 15 amino acids long. Only the CDR3 DNA stays, 45 bases, in frame from base 1. The chain was built from TRBV4-1 and TRBJ2-2; TRBD2 could be the D gene, as 6 bases match. The clonotype was recovered from a man between 18 and 29 years old with hepatitis C virus infection. Sequencing was performed on naive CD8+ T cells sorted from blood. The sample's cell subset or site label, decoded: total naive CD8+CD45RO- T cells. CDR3 protein: CASSQGLDGSGELFF. Here is the DNA: TGCGCCAGCAGCCAAGGACTAGACGGCTCCGGGGAGCTGTTTTTT.